These 19 T cell receptor beta chains were all obtained from the same sample, sequenced in a study of PD-L1 blockade in urothelial cancer. The assay was immunoSEQ multiplex PCR, and TCRdb's table has in-frame clones only and misses some. Of roughly 41,000 clones in the sample, about 79% are singletons; the top ten hold 15% to 20%. Specimen: PBMCs, collected around atezolizumab (anti-PD-L1) treatment. These receptors came from a man in his sixties with urothelial cancer.

This chain uses TRBV2 with TRBJ1-2, with D uncertain. V was shortened by 2 bases and J by 3 bases, with 16 bases between the two germline ends. The CDR3 is 16 amino acids. Germline CDR1 reads SNHLY; CDR2 reads FYNNEI. This CDR3 is CASSEIEQIFYYGYTF. The DNA for the CDR3 is TGTGCCAGCAGTGAAATCGAACAGATATTCTACTATGGCTACACCTTC. The complete variable domain, with remaining parts taken from reference TRBV2 and TRBJ1-2, reads EPEVTQTPSHQVTQMGQEVILRCVPISNHLYFYWYRQILGQKVEFLVSFYNNEISEKSEIFDDQFSVERPDGSNFTLKIRSTKLEDSAMYFCASSEIEQIFYYGYTFGSGTRLTVV.

The chain combines TRBV19 with TRBJ1-4; D gene unclear. There are 15 residues in the CDR3. Trimming took 10 bases from V and 0 from J, leaving 15 bases between them. Germline V gene lookup returns CDR1 LNHDA and CDR2 SQIVND (reference sequence). The CDR3 bases are TGTGCCACCCGAGGGATTCTCGCAACTAATGAAAAACTGTTTTTT. It encodes CATRGILATNEKLFF.

V is TRBV5-4 and J is TRBJ2-7; 9 bases are a match to TRBD1. J lost 1 base, V lost 4 bases, and 6 bases had no gene match. The CDR3 runs 15 residues. CDR1 SGHNT and CDR2 YYREEE come from the germline V gene (reference sequence). CDR3 nucleotide sequence: TGTGCCAGCAGCCCTGGAGGGACAGGGTCCTACGAGCAGTACTTC. Its translation: CASSPGGTGSYEQYF.

The chain recombines TRBV9 with TRBJ2-5; a possible D gene is TRBD1 (6 bases). The V end was cut by 3 bases, the J end by 5 bases, with 14 bases between. This CDR3 has 14 amino acids. The germline gives CDR1 SGDLS, CDR2 YYNGEE. The DNA of the CDR3 is TGTGCCAGCAGCGCCCACAACAGGGATGAGACCCAGTACTTC. It translates to CASSAHNRDETQYF.

The V and J genes are TRBV5-1 and TRBJ2-2; D is ambiguous. Germline CDR1 SGHRS, CDR2 YFSETQ. The CDR3 spans 14 residues. Trimming shortened V by 6 bases and J by 4 bases, and 13 bases separated the two germline ends. The CDR3 nucleotides read TGCGCCAGCACCCCCGGGTCCCTCACCGGGGAGCTGTTTTTT. Protein product: CASTPGSLTGELFF.

The gene calls are TRBV4-1 and TRBJ1-2, with D maybe TRBD1 (6 bases). Trimming took 3 bases from V and 0 from J, leaving 11 bases between them. Looked up from germline, CDR1 is MGHRA and CDR2 is YSYEKL. This CDR3 region has 15 residues. CDR3 sequence reads: CASSQQQGANYGYTF. CDR3 bases: TGCGCCAGCAGCCAGCAACAGGGAGCTAACTATGGCTACACCTTC.

This clone was detected a few times. The chain employs TRBV2 and TRBJ1-2; 7 nucleotides line up with TRBD1. Germline lookup yields CDR1 SNHLY and CDR2 FYNNEI. The CDR3 contains 13 residues. After removal of 6 bases from V and 7 bases from J, the junction contained 8 bases not matched to a gene. CDR3 region: CASRQRGLGGYTF. The CDR3 DNA sequence: TGTGCCAGCAGACAAAGGGGGCTCGGTGGCTACACCTTC.

V is TRBV6-5 and J is TRBJ1-5; TRBD1 might be the D (5 bases). The V end was cut by 4 bases, the J end by 3 bases, with 10 bases between. CDR3 length: 14 residues. CDR1 MNHEY and CDR2 SVGAGI come from the germline V gene. Written as DNA, the CDR3 is TGTGCCAGCAGTTCGACAGAATACAATCAGCCCCAGCATTTT. This gives the protein CASSSTEYNQPQHF.

The chain employs TRBV5-1 and TRBJ2-7, with a possible D match to TRBD2 (6 bases). The ends were cut back, 0 bases at V and 6 bases at J, with 10 bases in the middle. The V gene's germline CDR1 is SGHRS and CDR2 YFSETQ. CDR3 length: 13 amino acids. The CDR3, as DNA: TGCGCCAGCAGCTTGGTGGGGGGATCCGAGCAGTACTTC. It encodes CASSLVGGSEQYF. Together with reference TRBV5-1 and TRBJ2-7, the CDR3 gives the full variable domain: KAGVTQTPRYLIKTRGQQVTLSCSPISGHRSVSWYQQTPGQGLQFLFEYFSETQRNKGNFPGRFSGRQFSNSRSEMNVSTLELGDSALYLCASSLVGGSEQYFGPGTRLTVT.

The chain joins TRBV5-1 to TRBJ2-2; weak D call: TRBD2 (5 bases). Trimming shortened V by 0 bases and J by 0 bases, and 9 bases separated the two germline ends. Germline V gene lookup returns CDR1 SGHRS and CDR2 YFSETQ. This CDR3 spans 16 amino acids. The CDR3 bases are TGCGCCAGCAGCTTGGGGGGAGTAGCGAACACCGGGGAGCTGTTTTTT. Translation: CASSLGGVANTGELFF.

The rearrangement joins TRBV6-1 to TRBJ2-5; 9 bases align to TRBD2. V trimming: 6 bases; J trimming: 2 bases; junction bases outside the gene matches: 4. This CDR3 is built from 14 residues. CDR1 is MNHNS and CDR2 is SASEGT in the germline V gene. CDR3 bases: TGTGCCAGCAGACGAGCGGGGGGTCAAGAGACCCAGTACTTC. This gives the protein CASRRAGGQETQYF.

The V gene is TRBV30, the J gene TRBJ1-2, with TRBD1 matching over 8 bases. Germline-derived CDR1 and CDR2 are GTSNPN and SVGIG (reference sequence). This CDR3 is 15 amino acids long. J gave up 0 bases and V 2 bases, and 5 bases lay outside the gene matches. CDR3: CAWSRSTGANYGYTF. CDR3 DNA sequence: TGTGCCTGGAGTCGGTCGACAGGGGCTAACTATGGCTACACCTTC.

The CDR3 sequence: CASSLGQGEGEKLFF. The CDR3 nucleotides are TGCGCCAGCAGCTTGGGACAGGGAGAGGGTGAAAAACTGTTTTTT. V usage is TRBV5-1 and J usage is TRBJ1-4; 7 nucleotides match TRBD1. Trimming took 0 bases from V and 7 from J; bases not matched to a gene: 6. The CDR3 covers 15 residues. Germline CDR1 is SGHRS and CDR2 is YFSETQ. Drawing the rest from reference TRBV5-1 and TRBJ1-4, the complete variable domain is KAGVTQTPRYLIKTRGQQVTLSCSPISGHRSVSWYQQTPGQGLQFLFEYFSETQRNKGNFPGRFSGRQFSNSRSEMNVSTLELGDSALYLCASSLGQGEGEKLFFGSGTQLSVL.

The chain links TRBV30 to TRBJ2-7; no definite D call. V was cut by 1 base and J by 9 bases, with 16 bases left in between. This CDR3 contains 13 residues. CDR1 and CDR2 (germline): GTSNPN, SVGIG (reference sequence). The DNA of the CDR3 is TGTGCCTGGAGTGCGGCCAGCGATACGGGGCAGTACTTC. It translates to CAWSAASDTGQYF.

The chain is built from TRBV6-6 and TRBJ2-7, with 7 bases identical to TRBD2. The germline V gene encodes CDR1 MNHNY and CDR2 SVGAGI (reference sequence). J gave up 0 bases and V 4 bases, and 3 bases lay outside the gene matches. The CDR3 is 14 amino acids. This CDR3 reads CASSLQRDSYEQYF. The CDR3 bases are TGTGCCAGCAGTTTACAGCGGGACTCCTACGAGCAGTACTTC.

The V gene is TRBV5-5, the J gene TRBJ2-1; 7 bases fit TRBD2. Per germline, CDR1 SGHKS and CDR2 YYEKEE (reference sequence). This CDR3 has 15 amino acids. V lost 0 bases and J lost 3; bases outside the gene matches: 3. Written as DNA, the CDR3 is TGTGCCAGCAGCTTGGGACTAGCAGGCTACAATGAGCAGTTCTTC. This sequence encodes CASSLGLAGYNEQFF.

This chain links TRBV28 with TRBJ1-5; no firm D call. Germline-derived CDR1 and CDR2 are MDHEN and SYDVKM. The CDR3 is 17 amino acids. Trimming cost V 3 bases and J 1 base, with 16 bases left between them. CDR3 DNA: TGTGCCAGCAGTTTTGTCCCACTCCCTCGGAGCAATCAGCCCCAGCATTTT. Its translation: CASSFVPLPRSNQPQHF.

There are a few counts of this clone. This chain joins TRBV6-1 and TRBJ1-4; 7 nucleotides line up with TRBD1. CDR1 MNHNS and CDR2 SASEGT come from the germline V gene. The CDR3 is 15 amino acids. The V and J ends lost 7 bases and 6 bases, in that order; junction bases with no gene match: 11. The CDR3 spells CASTRTGGGDEKLFF. DNA for the CDR3: TGTGCCAGCACAAGGACAGGAGGTGGAGATGAAAAACTGTTTTTT.

Comment on this clone: Distinct nucleotide sequences in the sample also encode this CDR3. The V gene is TRBV6-5, the J gene TRBJ2-3, with TRBD2 identical over 10 bases. CDR1 MNHEY and CDR2 SVGAGI come from the germline V gene. CDR3 size: 15 residues. Trimming at V came to 6 bases and at J to 5 bases, leaving 8 bases not matched to a gene. CDR3 sequence: CASSRAGGPGDTQYF. CDR3 in DNA: TGTGCCAGCAGCCGAGCGGGGGGGCCCGGAGATACGCAGTATTTT.